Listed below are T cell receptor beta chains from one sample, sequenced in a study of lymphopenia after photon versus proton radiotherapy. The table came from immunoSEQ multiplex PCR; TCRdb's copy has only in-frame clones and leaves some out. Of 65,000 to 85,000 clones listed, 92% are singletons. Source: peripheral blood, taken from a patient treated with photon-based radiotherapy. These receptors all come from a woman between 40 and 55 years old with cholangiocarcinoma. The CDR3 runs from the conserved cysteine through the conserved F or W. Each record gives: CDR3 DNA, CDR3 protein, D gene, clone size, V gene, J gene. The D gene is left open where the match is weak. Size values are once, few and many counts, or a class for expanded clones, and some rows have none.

TGTGCCAGCAGCTTCGAAAGCGGTAGCTCCTACGAGCAGTACTTC	CASSFESGSSYEQYF	-	-	TRBV7-9	TRBJ2-7
TGTGCCAGCAGCTTATTGGGGGGAGTTTGGCCAGATACGCAGTATTTT	CASSLLGGVWPDTQYF	-	-	TRBV7-9	TRBJ2-3
TGTGCCAGCAGCGTCGGGGACAATGAGCAGTTCTTC	CASSVGDNEQFF	-	-	TRBV9	TRBJ2-1
TGTGCCAGCTCACCATCTGGGGGCCCTAAAACTAACTATGGCTACACCTTC	CASSPSGGPKTNYGYTF	-	-	TRBV18	TRBJ1-2
TGTGCCAGCAGTGGACAGGGCGGATCGCCCCAGCATTTT	CASSGQGGSPQHF	TRBD1	-	TRBV6-5	TRBJ1-5
TGTGCCAGCCGAGCCGGGATCCTGGGCACTGAAGCTTTCTTT	CASRAGILGTEAFF	-	-	TRBV2	TRBJ1-1
TGTGCCAGCAGCTTAGTAGGGGGCGATAGCAATCAGCCCCAGCATTTT	CASSLVGGDSNQPQHF	TRBD1	-	TRBV7-6	TRBJ1-5
TGCAGCGCTGTCAGGGGAGGAGGAAACACCATATATTTT	CSAVRGGGNTIYF	-	-	TRBV29-1	TRBJ1-3
TGTGCCAGCAGCCCCACGTGGGTCTCTGGAAACACCATATATTTT	CASSPTWVSGNTIYF	-	-	TRBV11-1	TRBJ1-3
TGTGCCAGCAGTTTAGGGGGACAGGGGGCTGGCTACACCTTC	CASSLGGQGAGYTF	TRBD1	-	TRBV28	TRBJ1-2
TGTGCCAGTAAGGGGACAGTCTCTGGAAACACCATATATTTT	CASKGTVSGNTIYF	TRBD1	few	TRBV7-6	TRBJ1-3
TGTGCCAGCAGCAACGGTAAAGGGCTTACCTACGAGCAGTACTTC	CASSNGKGLTYEQYF	-	-	TRBV5-4	TRBJ2-7
TGTGCCAGCAGCTTAGAACTTTCCGGGAGCTTTAATGAGCAGTTCTTC	CASSLELSGSFNEQFF	-	once	TRBV11-2	TRBJ2-1
TGTGCCAGCAGTTACGTGGGGGCGCGGGACAATGAGCAGTTCTTC	CASSYVGARDNEQFF	-	once	TRBV6-5	TRBJ2-1
TGTGCCAGCAGTTTATCGGGGATAGCGGGCTCCTACGAGCAGTACTTC	CASSLSGIAGSYEQYF	TRBD2	-	TRBV27	TRBJ2-7
TGTGCCTGGAGCGGACTAGGTGGCACTAGGGGAGTGGCGTCCTACGAGCAGTACTTC	CAWSGLGGTRGVASYEQYF	TRBD2	-	TRBV30	TRBJ2-7
TGTGCCAGCAGCCCCGGCCGTAACACCGGGGAGCTGTTTTTT	CASSPGRNTGELFF	-	few	TRBV14	TRBJ2-2
TGTGCCAGCAGTGAATTCGCTGCGCTAAGGGGCGAGCAGTACTTC	CASSEFAALRGEQYF	-	many	TRBV6-1	TRBJ2-7
TGTGCCAGCAGTCCTTCTACAGGGACTTATGGCTACACCTTC	CASSPSTGTYGYTF	-	-	TRBV6-5	TRBJ1-2
TGTGCCAGCAGCGCCGGACAGAACACTGAAGCTTTCTTT	CASSAGQNTEAFF	-	-	TRBV9	TRBJ1-1
TGCGCCAGCAGCCGGGACAGGAACACCGGGGAGCTGTTTTTT	CASSRDRNTGELFF	TRBD1	few	TRBV10-1	TRBJ2-2
TGCGCCAGTACTCCAGCGGGTGCCCTACACACCGGGGAGCTGTTTTTT	CASTPAGALHTGELFF	-	-	TRBV5-1	TRBJ2-2
TGTGCCAGCTCACCACGGACAGAGATGAACACTGAAGCTTTCTTT	CASSPRTEMNTEAFF	-	-	TRBV18	TRBJ1-1
TGTGCCAGTAGTTTGGAGTTTCGGCCGCGAACTAGCGGGAGGTCCTACAATGAGCAGTTCTTC	CASSLEFRPRTSGRSYNEQFF	TRBD2	-	TRBV19	TRBJ2-1
TGTGCCAGCAGCCAGGACGGTCTAACTGAAGCTTTCTTT	CASSQDGLTEAFF	-	-	TRBV5-4	TRBJ1-1
TGTGCCAGCAGCCAAGTTCGGGGGCTGACTGAAGCTTTCTTT	CASSQVRGLTEAFF	-	-	TRBV14	TRBJ1-1
TGTGCCAGCAGAGTGGGGCCGGGAGGAGCCGGGGAGCTGTTTTTT	CASRVGPGGAGELFF	TRBD2	-	TRBV27	TRBJ2-2
TGTGCCTGGACACCGGGACAGCCTAATGAAAAACTGTTTTTT	CAWTPGQPNEKLFF	TRBD1	-	TRBV30	TRBJ1-4
TGTGCCAGCAGCGTAGTAGGACAGGAAGGCAACACCATATATTTT	CASSVVGQEGNTIYF	TRBD1	-	TRBV9	TRBJ1-3
TGTGCCAGTAGTCTACTAGCGGGAGTACCTGAGCAGTTCTTC	CASSLLAGVPEQFF	TRBD2	-	TRBV19	TRBJ2-1
TGCGCCAGCAGTGAGACAAGAAACACTGAAGCTTTCTTT	CASSETRNTEAFF	-	-	TRBV10-1	TRBJ1-1
TGTGCCAGCAGTGATCCCGGGACAGCCAACACTGAAGCTTTCTTT	CASSDPGTANTEAFF	TRBD1	-	TRBV2	TRBJ1-1
TGTGCCAGTAGTAACGACAGGGCCGGGACTAGCGGGGGCCTTGAGTTCTTC	CASSNDRAGTSGGLEFF	TRBD2	-	TRBV19	TRBJ2-1
TGTGCCAGCAGCTTGGAGGGACAGGGAACCTACGAGCAGTACTTC	CASSLEGQGTYEQYF	TRBD1	-	TRBV5-4	TRBJ2-7
TGCGCCAGCAGTCTGCGGATGAGCTCCTACGAGCAGTACTTC	CASSLRMSSYEQYF	-	-	TRBV5-1	TRBJ2-7
TGTGCCAGTAGTAATTCGGGGGGAGTTTACAATGAGCAGTTCTTC	CASSNSGGVYNEQFF	TRBD2	-	TRBV19	TRBJ2-1
TGTGCCAGCAGCCGGGAGGGGGATGGACAGCCCCAGCATTTT	CASSREGDGQPQHF	-	-	TRBV5-8	TRBJ1-5
TGCGCCAGCAGACAACAGGGATACGGGGAAGCTTTCTTT	CASRQQGYGEAFF	-	-	TRBV10-2	TRBJ1-1
TGTGCCAGCTCACCCCCGGGACAGGGGGGTATCTACACCTTC	CASSPPGQGGIYTF	TRBD1	-	TRBV18	TRBJ1-2
TGCGCCAGCAGTGAGTCAGGAACAGGGAGGGGCACAGATACGCAGTATTTT	CASSESGTGRGTDTQYF	-	once	TRBV10-1	TRBJ2-3